This T cell receptor beta chain was obtained from a study of T-cell reconstitution after alpha-beta-depleted transplantation in children. Study-wide results and caveats: At the one-year point after transplant, T-cell counts and TCRbeta diversity were found to come mostly from T cells that had been newly produced.

As it was prepared, the TCRbeta library received unique molecular identifiers. TCRdb independently ran MiXCR on the PCR reads; one entry per CDR3 protein. There are fewer than 450,000 distinct CDR3 sequences in the sample; around 15% occur only once, and roughly two fifths lies in the top ten. As to this clonotype: Its matching antigen is unknown.

Trimming stripped 6 bases from V and 2 bases from J, with 20 bases between. The CDR3 runs 18 residues. Germline loops: CDR1 LNHDA, CDR2 SQIVND (reference sequence). This receptor was taken from a male patient between 2 and 10 years old who had a stem cell transplant for acute lymphoblastic leukemia, so the T cells may come from the graft donor. J is TRBJ2-6 and V is TRBV19; TRBD1 is a possible D gene (6 bases). The sequencing here drew on PBMCs, mostly from graft donor cells, taken 360 days after TCRalphabeta/CD19-depleted stem cell transplant. The CDR3 spells CASSWGPSGVTGANVLTF. The DNA for the CDR3 is TGTGCCAGTAGCTGGGGGCCGTCTGGGGTCACTGGGGCCAACGTCCTGACTTTC.